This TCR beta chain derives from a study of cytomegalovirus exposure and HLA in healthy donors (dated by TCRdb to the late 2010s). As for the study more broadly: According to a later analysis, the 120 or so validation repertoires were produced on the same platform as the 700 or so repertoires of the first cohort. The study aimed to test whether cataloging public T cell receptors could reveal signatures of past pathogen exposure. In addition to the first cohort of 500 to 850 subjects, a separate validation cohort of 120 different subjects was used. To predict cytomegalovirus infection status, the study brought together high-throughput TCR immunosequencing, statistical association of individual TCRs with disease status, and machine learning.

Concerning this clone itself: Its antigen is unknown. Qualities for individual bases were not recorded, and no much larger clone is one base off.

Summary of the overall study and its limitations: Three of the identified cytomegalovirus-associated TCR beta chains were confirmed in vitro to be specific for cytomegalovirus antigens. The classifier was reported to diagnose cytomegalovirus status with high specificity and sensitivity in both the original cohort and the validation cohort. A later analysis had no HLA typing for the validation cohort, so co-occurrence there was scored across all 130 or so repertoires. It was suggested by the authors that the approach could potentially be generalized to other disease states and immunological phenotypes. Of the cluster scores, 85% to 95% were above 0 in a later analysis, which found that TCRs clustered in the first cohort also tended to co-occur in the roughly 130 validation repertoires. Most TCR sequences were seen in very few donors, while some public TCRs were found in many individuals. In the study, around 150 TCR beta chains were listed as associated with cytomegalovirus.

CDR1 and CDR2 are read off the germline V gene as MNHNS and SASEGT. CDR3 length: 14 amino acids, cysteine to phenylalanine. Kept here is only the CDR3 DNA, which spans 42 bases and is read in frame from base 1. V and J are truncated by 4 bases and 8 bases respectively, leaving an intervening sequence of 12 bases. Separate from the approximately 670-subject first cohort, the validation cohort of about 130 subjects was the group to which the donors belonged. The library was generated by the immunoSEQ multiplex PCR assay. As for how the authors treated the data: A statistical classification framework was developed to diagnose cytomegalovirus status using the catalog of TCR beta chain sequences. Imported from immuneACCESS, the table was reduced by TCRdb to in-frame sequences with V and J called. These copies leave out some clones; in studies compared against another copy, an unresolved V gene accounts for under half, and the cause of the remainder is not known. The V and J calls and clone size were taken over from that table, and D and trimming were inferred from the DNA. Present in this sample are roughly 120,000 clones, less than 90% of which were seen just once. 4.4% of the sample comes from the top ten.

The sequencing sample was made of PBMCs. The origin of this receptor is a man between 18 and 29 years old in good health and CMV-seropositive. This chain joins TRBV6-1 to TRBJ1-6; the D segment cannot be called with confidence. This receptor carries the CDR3 CASSVKQFDSPLHF. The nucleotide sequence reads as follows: TGTGCCAGCAGTGTAAAACAATTTGATTCACCCCTCCACTTT.